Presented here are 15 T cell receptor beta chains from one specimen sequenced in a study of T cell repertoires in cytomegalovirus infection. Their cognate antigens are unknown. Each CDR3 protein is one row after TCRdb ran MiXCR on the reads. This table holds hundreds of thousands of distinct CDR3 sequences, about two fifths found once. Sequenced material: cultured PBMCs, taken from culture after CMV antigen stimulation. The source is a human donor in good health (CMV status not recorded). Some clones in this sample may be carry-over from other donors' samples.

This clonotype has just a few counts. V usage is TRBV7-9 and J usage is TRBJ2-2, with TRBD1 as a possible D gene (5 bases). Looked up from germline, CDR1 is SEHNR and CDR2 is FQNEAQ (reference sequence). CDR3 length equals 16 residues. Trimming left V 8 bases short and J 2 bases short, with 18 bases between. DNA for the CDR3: TGTGCCAGCGGAGAGACAGATAGAATTAACACCGGGGAGCTGTTTTTT. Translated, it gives CASGETDRINTGELFF.

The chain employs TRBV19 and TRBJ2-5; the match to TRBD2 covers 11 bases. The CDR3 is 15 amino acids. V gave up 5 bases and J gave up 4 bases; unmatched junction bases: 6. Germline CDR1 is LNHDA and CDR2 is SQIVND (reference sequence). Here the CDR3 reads CASSGRLAGGETQYF. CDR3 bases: TGTGCCAGTAGTGGTCGTCTAGCGGGAGGAGAGACCCAGTACTTC.

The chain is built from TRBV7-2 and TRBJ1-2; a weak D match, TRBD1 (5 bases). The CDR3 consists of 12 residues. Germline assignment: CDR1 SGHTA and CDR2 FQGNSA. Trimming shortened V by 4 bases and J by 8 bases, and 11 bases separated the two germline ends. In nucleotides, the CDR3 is TGTGCCAGCAGCTCCTGGGGCTCCGGCTACACCTTC. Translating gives CASSSWGSGYTF.

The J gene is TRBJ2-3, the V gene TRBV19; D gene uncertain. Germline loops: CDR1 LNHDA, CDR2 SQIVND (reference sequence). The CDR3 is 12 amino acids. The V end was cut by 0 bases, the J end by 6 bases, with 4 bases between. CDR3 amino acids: CASSIDGDTQYF. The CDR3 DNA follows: TGTGCCAGTAGTATAGACGGTGATACGCAGTATTTT.

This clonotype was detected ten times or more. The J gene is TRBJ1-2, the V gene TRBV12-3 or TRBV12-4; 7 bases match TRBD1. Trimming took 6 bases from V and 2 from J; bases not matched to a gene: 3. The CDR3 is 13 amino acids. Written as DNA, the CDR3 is TGTGCCAGCAGCTTGGGACAGAACTATGGCTACACCTTC. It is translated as CASSLGQNYGYTF.

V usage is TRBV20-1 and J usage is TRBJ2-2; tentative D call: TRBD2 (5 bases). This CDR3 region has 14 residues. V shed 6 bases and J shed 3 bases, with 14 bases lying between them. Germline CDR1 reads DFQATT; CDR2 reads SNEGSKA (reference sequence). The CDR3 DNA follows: TGCAGTGCCGCGACCCTAGCCGACACCGGGGAGCTGTTTTTT. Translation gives CSAATLADTGELFF.

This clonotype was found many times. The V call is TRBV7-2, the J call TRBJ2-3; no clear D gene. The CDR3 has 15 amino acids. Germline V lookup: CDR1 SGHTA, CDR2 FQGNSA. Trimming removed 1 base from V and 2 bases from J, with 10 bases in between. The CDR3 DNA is TGTGCCAGCAGCTTAGTTGGGTTACTCACAGATACGCAGTATTTT. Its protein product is CASSLVGLLTDTQYF.

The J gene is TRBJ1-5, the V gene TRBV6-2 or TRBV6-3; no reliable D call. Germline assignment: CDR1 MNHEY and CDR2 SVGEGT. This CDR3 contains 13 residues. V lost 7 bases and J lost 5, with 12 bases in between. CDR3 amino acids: CASTMTPYQPQHF. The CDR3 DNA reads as TGTGCCAGCACCATGACACCTTATCAGCCCCAGCATTTT.

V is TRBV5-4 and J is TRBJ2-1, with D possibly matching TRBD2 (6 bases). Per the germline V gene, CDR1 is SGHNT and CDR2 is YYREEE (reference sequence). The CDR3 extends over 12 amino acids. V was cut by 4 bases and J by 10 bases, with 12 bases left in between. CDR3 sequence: CASSPGLEEQFF. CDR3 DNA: TGTGCCAGCAGCCCGGGACTTGAGGAGCAGTTCTTC. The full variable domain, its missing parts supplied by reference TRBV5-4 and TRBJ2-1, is ETGVTQSPTHLIKTRGQQVTLRCSSQSGHNTVSWYQQALGQGPQFIFQYYREEENGRGNFPPRFSGLQFPNYSSELNVNALELDDSALYLCASSPGLEEQFFGPGTRLTVL.

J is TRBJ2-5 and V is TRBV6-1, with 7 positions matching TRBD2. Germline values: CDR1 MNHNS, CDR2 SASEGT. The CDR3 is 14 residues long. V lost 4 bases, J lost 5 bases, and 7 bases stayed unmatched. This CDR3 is CASSVHPGRETQYF. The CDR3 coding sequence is TGTGCCAGCAGTGTCCACCCCGGGAGGGAGACCCAGTACTTC.

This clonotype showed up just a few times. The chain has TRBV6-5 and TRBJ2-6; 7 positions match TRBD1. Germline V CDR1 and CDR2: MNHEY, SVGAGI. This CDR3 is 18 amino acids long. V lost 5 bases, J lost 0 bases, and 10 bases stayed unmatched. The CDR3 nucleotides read TGTGCCAGCAGTCAAAGACAGGGACCCCTCTCTGGGGCCAACGTCCTGACTTTC. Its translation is CASSQRQGPLSGANVLTF.

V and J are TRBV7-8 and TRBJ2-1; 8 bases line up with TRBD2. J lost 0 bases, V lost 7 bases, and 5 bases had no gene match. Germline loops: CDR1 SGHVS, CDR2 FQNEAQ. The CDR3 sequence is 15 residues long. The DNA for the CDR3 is TGTGCCAGCATTGGCGGGAGGCCCTCCTACAATGAGCAGTTCTTC. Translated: CASIGGRPSYNEQFF.

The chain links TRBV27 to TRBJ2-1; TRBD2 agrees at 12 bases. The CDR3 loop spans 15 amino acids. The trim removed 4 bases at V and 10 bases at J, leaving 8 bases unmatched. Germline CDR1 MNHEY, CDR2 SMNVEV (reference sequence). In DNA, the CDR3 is TGTGCCAGCAGTTCGGGACTAGCGGGTCTCTGGGAGCAGTTCTTC. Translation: CASSSGLAGLWEQFF.

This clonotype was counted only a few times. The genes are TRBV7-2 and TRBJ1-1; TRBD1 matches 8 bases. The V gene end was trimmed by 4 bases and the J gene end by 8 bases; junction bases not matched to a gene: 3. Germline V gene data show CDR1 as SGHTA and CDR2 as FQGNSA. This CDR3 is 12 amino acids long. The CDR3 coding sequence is TGTGCCAGCAGCTACCGGGACAGGGAAGCTTTCTTT. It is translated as CASSYRDREAFF.

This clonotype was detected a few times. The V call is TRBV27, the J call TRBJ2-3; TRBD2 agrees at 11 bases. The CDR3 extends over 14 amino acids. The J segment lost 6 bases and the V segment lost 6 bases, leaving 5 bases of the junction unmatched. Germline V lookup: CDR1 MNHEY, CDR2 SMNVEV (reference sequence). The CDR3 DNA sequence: TGTGCCAGCAGACTACTAGCGGGGGTGGATACGCAGTATTTT. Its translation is CASRLLAGVDTQYF.